The 21 T cell receptor beta chains below come from one sample, sequenced in a study of OX40 agonist ivuxolimab in advanced cancers. The library relied on the immunoSEQ multiplex PCR assay. Held by TCRdb, this immuneACCESS table contains in-frame sequences only and omits some clones. Under half of the omission traces to an unresolved V gene where checked; the cause of the rest is unknown. In this sample the table shows approximately 24,000 clones, 75% to 85% of which occur a single time. Approximately 2% of the sample belongs to the ten largest clones. Here the sequenced sample was CD4+ or CD8+ T cells sorted from blood, taken in a trial of the OX40 agonist ivuxolimab. These receptor sequences come from an adult with an advanced solid tumor such as melanoma, head and neck, liver or kidney cancer.

This chain connects TRBV9 to TRBJ2-2; D is uncertain. Trimming removed 7 bases at V and 0 bases at J, with 13 bases between. Germline CDR1 and CDR2: SGDLS and YYNGEE. This CDR3 is built from 15 residues. CDR3 sequence reads: CASSKDGSNTGELFF. CDR3 DNA: TGTGCCAGCTCAAAGGACGGTTCGAACACCGGGGAGCTGTTTTTT.

Judged by abundance, this clone is medium-sized (0.01 to 0.1%). This rearrangement joins TRBV5-1 to TRBJ1-3, with D possibly being TRBD1 (6 bases). The V gene's germline CDR1 is SGHRS and CDR2 YFSETQ. Between the trimmed V and J ends, which lost 1 base and 0 bases, there was a span of 17 bases. The CDR3 is 18 amino acids. CDR3 sequence reads: CASSLKPLGGDSGNTIYF. CDR3 DNA: TGCGCCAGCAGCTTGAAGCCGCTCGGGGGCGACTCTGGAAACACCATATATTTT. Together with reference TRBV5-1 and TRBJ1-3, the CDR3 gives the full variable domain: KAGVTQTPRYLIKTRGQQVTLSCSPISGHRSVSWYQQTPGQGLQFLFEYFSETQRNKGNFPGRFSGRQFSNSRSEMNVSTLELGDSALYLCASSLKPLGGDSGNTIYFGEGSWLTVV.

This chain's CDR3 is CASSFGRIASGEKLFF. DNA of the CDR3: TGTGCCAGCAGCTTTGGAAGAATAGCGAGTGGTGAAAAACTGTTTTTT. This chain connects TRBV7-2 to TRBJ1-4; D gene unclear. CDR1 SGHTA and CDR2 FQGNSA come from the germline V gene. CDR3 length: 16 amino acids. V lost 3 bases, J lost 7 bases, and 18 bases lay in between. Using reference TRBV7-2 and TRBJ1-4 for the parts outside the CDR3, the full variable domain is GAGVSQSPSNKVTEKGKDVELRCDPISGHTALYWYRQSLGQGLEFLIYFQGNSAPDKSGLPSDRFSAERTGGSVSTLTIQRTQQEDSAVYLCASSFGRIASGEKLFFGSGTQLSVL.

The chain links TRBV28 to TRBJ1-4; no reliable D call. The V and J ends lost 3 bases and 1 base respectively, with 12 bases between them. The CDR3 is 16 amino acids. Germline values: CDR1 MDHEN, CDR2 SYDVKM. The DNA of the CDR3 is TGTGCCAGCAGTTTCCTGGGAGGGAAAACTAATGAAAAACTGTTTTTT. This translates into CASSFLGGKTNEKLFF.

The chain is built from TRBV19 and TRBJ2-1; 12 bases agree with TRBD1. Looked up from germline, CDR1 is LNHDA and CDR2 is SQIVND (reference sequence). V shed 4 bases and J 7 bases; nucleotides not matched to a gene: 2. This CDR3 spans 14 amino acids. The CDR3 is CASSKGQGANEQFF. The CDR3 coding sequence is TGTGCCAGTAGTAAGGGACAGGGGGCGAATGAGCAGTTCTTC.

The genes are TRBV28 and TRBJ1-1; D ambiguous. The V and J ends lost 6 bases and 8 bases respectively, with 19 bases between them. The CDR3 length is 14 residues. Germline V gene lookup returns CDR1 MDHEN and CDR2 SYDVKM. The DNA for the CDR3 is TGTGCCAGCAGCCAACCGAGGGCACACCGAGAAGCTTTCTTT. Translation gives CASSQPRAHREAFF.

The gene calls are TRBV6-1 and TRBJ1-5; 7 nucleotides match TRBD1. The germline V gene has CDR1 MNHNS and CDR2 SASEGT. This CDR3 region has 15 residues. With V trimmed by 6 bases and J by 0 bases, 5 bases remained unmatched. The CDR3 sequence is CASRLTGNSNQPQHF. CDR3 coding DNA: TGTGCCAGCAGGCTGACAGGGAATAGCAATCAGCCCCAGCATTTT.

This clone appeared a few times. The gene calls are TRBV10-3 and TRBJ1-2, with D possibly TRBD1 on 5 matching bases. The germline V gene encodes CDR1 ENHRY and CDR2 SYGVKD. V lost 4 bases and J 0 bases, leaving 18 bases between the germline ends. The CDR3 consists of 17 residues. The CDR3 protein is CAISARASEPANYGYTF. The CDR3 nucleotides are TGTGCCATCAGTGCCAGGGCATCTGAGCCCGCTAACTATGGCTACACCTTC.

This chain uses TRBV18 with TRBJ1-1; D ambiguous. The CDR3 contains 13 residues. The V and J ends lost 1 base and 1 base respectively, with 4 bases between them. CDR1 KGHSH and CDR2 LQKENI come from the germline V gene. In nucleotides, the CDR3 is TGTGCCAGCTCACCACAGAAGAACACTGAAGCTTTCTTT. Translated, it gives CASSPQKNTEAFF.

This chain's CDR3 is CSVDRGRETQYF. CDR3 in DNA: TGCAGCGTTGATCGCGGCCGGGAGACCCAGTACTTC. The chain recombines TRBV29-1 with TRBJ2-5, with unresolved D. The germline gives CDR1 SQVTM, CDR2 ANQGSEA. This CDR3 has 12 residues. V shed 3 bases and J shed 5 bases, with 10 bases lying between them.

This sequence joins TRBV7-2 and TRBJ2-5; D might be TRBD1 (6 bases). Germline lookup yields CDR1 SGHTA and CDR2 FQGNSA. Trimming cost V 3 bases and J 7 bases, with 15 bases left between them. This CDR3 has 14 amino acids. The CDR3 reads CASSLDSSWPTQYF. The CDR3 DNA reads TGTGCCAGCAGCTTGGACAGTTCTTGGCCGACCCAGTACTTC.

V gene TRBV6-1 combines with J gene TRBJ2-5, with 10 bases lining up with TRBD1. The DNA end favors TRBJ2-7, so the J call may be wrong. The CDR3 runs to 14 residues. CDR1 is MNHNS, CDR2 SASEGT, per germline. The CDR3 loop reads CASKGQGETYEQYF. CDR3 DNA: TGTGCCAGCAAAGGACAGGGGGAGACCTACGAGCAGTACTTC.

This chain links TRBV11-2 with TRBJ1-2; TRBD1 might be the D (5 bases). V lost 5 bases and J lost 8, with 21 bases in between. The CDR3 totals 15 residues. The germline V gene has CDR1 SGHAT and CDR2 FQNNGV. The CDR3 nucleotides read TGTGCCAGCAGCCCGTTATATCGGCAGGGTAGAGGCTACACCTTC. Residues: CASSPLYRQGRGYTF.

This clone occurred a few times. The chain links TRBV28 to TRBJ2-5; D is unresolved. This CDR3 comprises 16 residues. Germline assignment: CDR1 MDHEN and CDR2 SYDVKM. V lost 5 bases, J lost 4 bases, and 20 bases lay in between. The CDR3 nucleotides are TGTGCCAGCAGTCGTCTTCCACAGAGTGCGGTAGAGACCCAGTACTTC. As protein: CASSRLPQSAVETQYF.

This chain joins TRBV9 and TRBJ1-5; D call uncertain. Per germline, CDR1 SGDLS and CDR2 YYNGEE. This CDR3 has 13 residues. Trimming pared 2 bases from V and 4 bases from J, leaving 7 bases between. In nucleotides, the CDR3 is TGTGCCAGCAGCGTGTCCCTTAATCAGCCCCAGCATTTT. It translates to CASSVSLNQPQHF.

There are a few counts of this clone. For the CDR3, the DNA is TGTGCCAGCAGCATAAGCCAGGGTTACTCACCCCTCCACTTT. It specifies CASSISQGYSPLHF. V and J are TRBV7-2 and TRBJ1-6; D is possibly TRBD1 (5 bases). Deletions cut 5 bases from V and 10 bases from J, with 15 bases between. The V gene's germline CDR1 is SGHTA and CDR2 FQGNSA. This CDR3 spans 14 amino acids.

The rearrangement joins TRBV6-4 to TRBJ1-1, with D unclear. The germline V gene has CDR1 MRHNA and CDR2 SNTAGT. This CDR3 comprises 13 residues. V was pared by 3 bases and J by 5 bases, with 10 bases between. The CDR3 nucleotides read TGTGCCAGCAGTGATCAGTGGGGTACTGAAGCTTTCTTT. This translates into CASSDQWGTEAFF.

The genes are TRBV2 and TRBJ1-3, with D uncertain. Germline CDR1 is SNHLY and CDR2 is FYNNEI. CDR3 size: 14 residues. V dropped 1 base and J dropped 4 bases, with 8 bases sitting between them. The CDR3, as DNA: TGTGCCAGCAGTGAAGTCGGGTCGGGAAACACCATATATTTT. Its translation: CASSEVGSGNTIYF.

The chain combines TRBV25-1 with TRBJ2-7; 9 bases match TRBD2. The CDR3 contains 13 residues. Germline assignment: CDR1 MGHDK and CDR2 SYGVNS. V gave up 6 bases and J gave up 1 base; unmatched junction bases: 1. As DNA, the CDR3 is TGTGCCAGCAGGACTAGCGGTTCCTACGAGCAGTACTTC. Translation: CASRTSGSYEQYF.

This clone was seen more than once but under ten times. The chain couples TRBV19 to TRBJ2-1; 13 bases fit TRBD2. This CDR3 spans 18 amino acids. V dropped 5 bases and J dropped 3; count of bases not matched to a gene: 10. Germline CDR1 and CDR2: LNHDA and SQIVND (reference sequence). In DNA, the CDR3 is TGTGCCAGTAGTTCTATGACTAGCGGGGGGAGAAGCTACAATGAGCAGTTCTTC. This codes for CASSSMTSGGRSYNEQFF.

This clone appeared a few times. The gene calls are TRBV11-2 and TRBJ2-2; unclear D gene. V lost 5 bases and J 7 bases, leaving 17 bases between the germline ends. Per germline, CDR1 SGHAT and CDR2 FQNNGV. CDR3 size: 15 residues. This CDR3 reads CASSPSRVGGGELFF. The CDR3 DNA is TGTGCCAGCAGCCCTTCTCGGGTTGGCGGCGGGGAGCTGTTTTTT.